Following are 22 T cell receptor beta chains from one sample sequenced in a study of post-analysis software for immune sequencing data. Prepared TCR beta cDNA libraries contained unique molecular identifiers. TCRdb used MiXCR to reprocess the PCR reads, holding one entry per CDR3 protein. The sample yields about 460,000 distinct CDR3 sequences, around 40% seen once. Study findings and constraints: TRBV segments more frequent in patients than in controls numbered several and included TRBV5-6, TRBV5-1 and TRBV20-1.

These receptors lack a known antigen. Sequencing used blood. The receptors were gathered from a girl aged 5 to 17 with multiple sclerosis.

In its sample, this clonotype was seen once. This chain connects TRBV6-6 to TRBJ2-5; possible D gene TRBD2, 6 bases. Germline-derived CDR1 and CDR2 are MNHNY and SVGAGI (reference sequence). The V end lost 6 bases, the J end lost 4 bases, and 21 bases lay between the germline ends. The CDR3 extends over 16 amino acids. Here the CDR3 DNA reads TGTGCCAGCAGCCCAGTGGATAGCGGACTACGAGAGACCCAGTACTTC. It codes for CASSPVDSGLRETQYF.

This clonotype was picked up a small number of times. The chain joins TRBV18 to TRBJ2-7; 7 bases are a match to TRBD2. The CDR3 sequence is 16 residues long. Losses at the gene ends were 2 bases for V and 0 bases for J; bases not matched to a gene: 7. Germline loops: CDR1 KGHSH, CDR2 LQKENI. The CDR3 sequence is CASSPSGDTSSYEQYF. CDR3 coding DNA: TGTGCCAGCTCACCAAGCGGGGATACGAGCTCCTACGAGCAGTACTTC. Complete variable domain (other parts from reference TRBV18 and TRBJ2-7): NAGVMQNPRHLVRRRGQEARLRCSPMKGHSHVYWYRQLPEEGLKFMVYLQKENIIDESGMPKERFSAEFPKEGPSILRIQQVVRGDSAAYFCASSPSGDTSSYEQYFGPGTRLTVT.

The chain carries TRBV21-1 and TRBJ2-5; the D call TRBD1 from the table was never checked on the DNA. TRBV21-1 is classified as a pseudogene. The CDR3 contains 14 residues. The DNA for the CDR3 is TGTGCCAGCCGGGCAGGGTATAGGCCACTAAGAGAGTACTTC. Its translation is CASRAGYRPLREYF.

The CDR3 DNA sequence: TGTGCCAGCAGCTTTGGGTCTAGCGGGAGTAGGGGGTATGGCGAGCAGTACTTC. Protein product: CASSFGSSGSRGYGEQYF. The chain links TRBV13 to TRBJ2-7, with 10 positions matching TRBD2. This CDR3 region has 18 residues. The J segment lost 6 bases and the V segment lost 3 bases, leaving 17 bases of the junction unmatched. Germline V gene lookup returns CDR1 PRHDT and CDR2 FYEKMQ (reference sequence).

The chain joins TRBV20-1 to TRBJ2-5; 13 positions agree with TRBD2. The CDR3 is 16 residues long. Germline CDR1 is DFQATT and CDR2 is SNEGSKA (reference sequence). Trimming cost V 5 bases and J 5 bases; bases outside gene matches: 11. Here the CDR3 reads CSAPRTSGRGRETQYF. For the CDR3, the DNA is TGCAGTGCTCCACGGACTAGCGGGAGAGGCAGGGAGACCCAGTACTTC.

This chain links TRBV20-1 with TRBJ2-7; TRBD2 matches at 7 bases. V lost 0 bases, J lost 0 bases, and 2 bases stayed unmatched. CDR1 and CDR2 from the germline V gene are DFQATT and SNEGSKA (reference sequence). The CDR3 runs 14 residues. This CDR3 reads CSARDRGVSYEQYF. In DNA, the CDR3 is TGCAGTGCTAGAGACCGGGGGGTCTCCTACGAGCAGTACTTC.

This chain uses TRBV7-2 with TRBJ2-5; 10 nucleotides align to TRBD2. V lost 5 bases, J lost 4 bases, and 10 bases stayed unmatched. Germline values: CDR1 SGHTA, CDR2 FQGNSA. CDR3 size: 16 residues. CDR3 residues: CASSVNGASGRETQYF. The CDR3 DNA is TGTGCCAGCAGCGTAAACGGGGCTAGCGGGAGAGAGACCCAGTACTTC. The full variable domain, with the rest looked up from reference TRBV7-2 and TRBJ2-5, is GAGVSQSPSNKVTEKGKDVELRCDPISGHTALYWYRQSLGQGLEFLIYFQGNSAPDKSGLPSDRFSAERTGGSVSTLTIQRTQQEDSAVYLCASSVNGASGRETQYFGPGTRLLVL.

The chain recombines TRBV5-1 with TRBJ1-1, with 9 bases that match TRBD1. The CDR3 length is 15 residues. Unmatched junction bases numbered 7, after V lost 4 bases and J lost 3 bases. Germline CDR1 is SGHRS and CDR2 is YFSETQ. CDR3 sequence reads: CASSRPDRGDTEAFF. CDR3 bases: TGCGCCAGCAGCCGACCTGACAGGGGGGACACTGAAGCTTTCTTT.

The chain recombines TRBV6-2 or TRBV6-3 with TRBJ2-1; 8 nucleotides line up with TRBD2. CDR1 is MNHEY, CDR2 SVGEGT, per germline. The V gene end was trimmed by 4 bases and the J gene end by 7 bases; junction bases not matched to a gene: 9. The CDR3 length is 15 residues. The CDR3 sequence is CASSSGGGRRNEQFF. For the CDR3, the DNA is TGTGCCAGCAGTTCTGGTGGCGGGAGGAGGAATGAGCAGTTCTTC.

This clonotype was observed a few times. This chain joins TRBV20-1 and TRBJ1-3; 11 bases are a match to TRBD1. Germline CDR1 and CDR2: DFQATT and SNEGSKA (reference sequence). The J segment lost 4 bases and the V segment lost 5 bases, leaving 1 base of the junction unmatched. CDR3 length: 13 amino acids. CDR3 nucleotides: TGCAGTGCTGGACAGGGGGCAGGAAACACCATATATTTT. It specifies CSAGQGAGNTIYF.

This sequence joins TRBV7-8 and TRBJ2-5, with 9 bases matching TRBD1. The germline V gene has CDR1 SGHVS and CDR2 FQNEAQ. This CDR3 contains 14 residues. V lost 5 bases, J lost 2 bases, and 3 bases stayed unmatched. CDR3 nucleotide sequence: TGTGCCAGCAGCGCGACAGGGGGACAAGAGACCCAGTACTTC. As protein: CASSATGGQETQYF.

J is TRBJ2-1 and V is TRBV20-1; TRBD1 agrees at 7 bases. V was pared by 3 bases and J by 5 bases, with 10 bases of the junction left unmatched. Germline V gene data show CDR1 as DFQATT and CDR2 as SNEGSKA (reference sequence). The CDR3 runs to 15 residues. The chain's CDR3 is CSASRPGTDDNEQFF. Here the CDR3 DNA reads TGCAGTGCTAGCCGACCCGGGACAGATGACAATGAGCAGTTCTTC.

In this sample, this clonotype turned up a few times. V is TRBV5-1 and J is TRBJ2-3; D call uncertain. Per the germline V gene, CDR1 is SGHRS and CDR2 is YFSETQ. The ends were cut back, 1 base at V and 4 bases at J, with 10 bases in the middle. This CDR3 contains 14 residues. The CDR3 region is CASSLSQLPDTQYF. The DNA for the CDR3 is TGCGCCAGCAGCTTGTCCCAACTGCCAGATACGCAGTATTTT. Using reference TRBV5-1 and TRBJ2-3 for the parts outside the CDR3, the full variable domain is KAGVTQTPRYLIKTRGQQVTLSCSPISGHRSVSWYQQTPGQGLQFLFEYFSETQRNKGNFPGRFSGRQFSNSRSEMNVSTLELGDSALYLCASSLSQLPDTQYFGPGTRLTVL.

The chain joins TRBV4-1 to TRBJ2-7; TRBD2 agrees at 8 bases. Germline V gives CDR1 MGHRA, CDR2 YSYEKL. V gave up 0 bases and J gave up 3 bases; unmatched junction bases: 7. The CDR3 runs 16 residues. The CDR3 is CASSQDDGRASYEQYF. CDR3 DNA sequence: TGCGCCAGCAGCCAAGATGACGGGAGGGCCAGCTACGAGCAGTACTTC.

V gene TRBV6-2 or TRBV6-3 combines with J gene TRBJ2-1; the match to TRBD2 covers 9 bases. This CDR3 spans 19 amino acids. V shed 0 bases and J 2 bases; nucleotides not matched to a gene: 11. The germline V gene encodes CDR1 MNHEY and CDR2 SVGEGT. CDR3 nucleotides: TGTGCCAGCAGTTACTCACTTGCCGCAGCGGGAGGCCCCTACAATGAGCAGTTCTTC. It specifies CASSYSLAAAGGPYNEQFF.

The chain recombines TRBV20-1 with TRBJ2-2; 10 bases map to TRBD2. Germline CDR1 DFQATT, CDR2 SNEGSKA (reference sequence). CDR3 length: 14 residues. Germline trimming cut 6 bases from V and 4 bases from J; bases unmatched to any gene: 5. The CDR3 reads CSALAGAFTGELFF. The CDR3 bases are TGCAGTGCGCTAGCGGGAGCTTTCACCGGGGAGCTGTTTTTT.

The chain combines TRBV2 with TRBJ2-3; TRBD2 might be the D (5 bases). The CDR3 spans 16 residues. Deletions cut 1 base from V and 2 bases from J, with 13 bases between. From germline, CDR1 is SNHLY and CDR2 FYNNEI. CDR3 in amino acids: CASSEGQRTYTDTQYF. The CDR3 DNA sequence: TGTGCCAGCAGTGAAGGGCAGCGGACCTACACAGATACGCAGTATTTT.

V usage is TRBV5-1 and J usage is TRBJ1-2; TRBD1 aligns across 11 bases. CDR1 is SGHRS and CDR2 is YFSETQ in the germline V gene. The CDR3 extends over 16 amino acids. V was clipped by 4 bases and J by 4 bases; unmatched bases: 9. The CDR3 sequence: CASSRTGTGGGYGYTF. CDR3 nucleotides: TGCGCCAGCAGCCGGACCGGGACAGGGGGTGGCTATGGCTACACCTTC.

Remarks on this clonotype: At one end, the junction sequence differs from germline, possibly due to a read error. V gene TRBV4-2 combines with J gene TRBJ2-1; D is unclear. Per germline, CDR1 LGHNA and CDR2 YNFKEQ. This CDR3 has 16 amino acids. CDR3 residues: CASSQETAEPYNGQFF. The CDR3, as DNA: TGTGCCAGCAGCCAAGAGACGGCAGAACCATACAATGGGCAGTTCTTC.

This clonotype was seen a handful of times. The chain has TRBV7-8 and TRBJ2-1; 8 positions agree with TRBD2. The ends lost 5 bases at V and 4 bases at J; junction bases unmatched: 10. Germline V lookup: CDR1 SGHVS, CDR2 FQNEAQ. This CDR3 comprises 16 residues. The CDR3 loop reads CASSESPGLEYNEQFF. The CDR3 DNA is TGTGCCAGCAGCGAATCACCGGGACTAGAGTACAATGAGCAGTTCTTC.

This clonotype was seen a few times. The CDR3 loop reads CASSLNPYNEQFF. CDR3 bases: TGTGCCAGCAGCCTGAACCCCTACAATGAGCAGTTCTTC. The chain uses TRBV7-2 and TRBJ2-1, with D uncertain. The V end lost 5 bases, the J end lost 2 bases, and 7 bases lay between the germline ends. Germline V CDR1 and CDR2: SGHTA, FQGNSA. The CDR3 covers 13 residues.

The chain has TRBV20-1 and TRBJ2-1; D gene uncertain. This CDR3 is 13 amino acids long. The V gene lost 2 bases and the J gene lost 10 bases, with 15 bases spanning the gap. Germline V gene data show CDR1 as DFQATT and CDR2 as SNEGSKA (reference sequence). The CDR3 reads CSARKSASEEQFF. Written as DNA, the CDR3 is TGCAGTGCTAGAAAGTCGGCCAGCGAAGAGCAGTTCTTC.